These 18 T cell receptor beta chains originate from one sample sequenced in a study of spatial heterogeneity in lung cancer (dated by TCRdb to about 2019). The time point label, as the study defines it: blood at routine non-recurrence follow-up after resection. For TCR sequencing, whole RNA was extracted from tumor and nontumor lung tissue, or from cryopreserved PBMC samples, and no cell sorting was done. The library was generated by 5' RACE. These reads were obtained on a NextSeq 500. The public reads were quality trimmed at Q25 with fastp and then assembled into clones with MiXCR by TCRdb, keeping productive beta chains. One record per CDR3 amino acid sequence lists the most common genes and DNA. The sample includes some 120,000 distinct CDR3 sequences, with 9.5% to 15% observed a single time. The leading ten clones occupy roughly 15% of the sample. Sequencing used PBMCs, obtained at follow-up. Receptors originate from a male donor with early-stage non-small cell lung cancer.

In its sample, this clonotype was seen a few times. The chain combines TRBV5-6 with TRBJ1-1; a weak D match, TRBD1 (5 bases). Germline CDR1 and CDR2: SGHDT and YYEEEE. This CDR3 has 13 residues. Trimming removed 1 base from V and 4 bases from J, with 8 bases in between. The CDR3 bases are TGTGCCAGCAGCTTGTTTAGGGGCACTGAAGCTTTCTTT. It codes for CASSLFRGTEAFF.

The J gene is TRBJ2-5, the V gene TRBV27; 12 nucleotides align to TRBD1. V lost 1 base to trimming and J lost 5 bases; unmatched junction nucleotides: 11. Germline assignment: CDR1 MNHEY and CDR2 SMNVEV (reference sequence). The CDR3 is 18 amino acids. This CDR3 reads CASSLFGTGGAKSETQYF. In DNA, the CDR3 is TGTGCCAGCAGTTTATTCGGGACAGGGGGCGCAAAAAGTGAGACCCAGTACTTC.

The chain combines TRBV5-4 with TRBJ2-2, with D maybe TRBD2 (5 bases). Germline lookup yields CDR1 SGHNT and CDR2 YYREEE (reference sequence). The V and J ends lost 4 bases and 5 bases respectively, with 9 bases between them. CDR3 length: 13 residues. The DNA of the CDR3 is TGTGCCAGCAGCCGCGGGTTGACCGGGGAGCTGTTTTTT. It yields the protein CASSRGLTGELFF.

This rearrangement joins TRBV2 to TRBJ1-1; D perhaps matches TRBD1 (5 bases). This CDR3 comprises 14 residues. The V end was cut by 4 bases, the J end by 4 bases, with 13 bases between. Germline assignment: CDR1 SNHLY and CDR2 FYNNEI. The CDR3 protein is CASSGLDTRTEAFF. The CDR3 DNA sequence: TGTGCCAGCAGTGGACTGGACACCCGCACTGAAGCTTTCTTT.

This clonotype was counted between two and nine times. The CDR3 is CATLSGTGVDEQYF. CDR3 DNA: TGTGCCACCCTCTCCGGGACGGGAGTCGACGAGCAGTACTTC. The chain couples TRBV28 to TRBJ2-7; TRBD2 might be the D (6 bases). The CDR3 covers 14 residues. Deletions cut 10 bases from V and 5 bases from J, with 21 bases between. Germline CDR1 is MDHEN and CDR2 is SYDVKM. The full variable domain, its missing parts supplied by reference TRBV28 and TRBJ2-7, is DVKVTQSSRYLVKRTGEKVFLECVQDMDHENMFWYRQDPGLGLRLIYFSYDVKMKEKGDIPEGYSVSREKKERFSLILESASTNQTSMYLCATLSGTGVDEQYFGPGTRLTVT.

This clonotype was observed a handful of times. The chain uses TRBV5-1 and TRBJ1-1; D is undetermined. Trimming shortened V by 2 bases and J by 13 bases, and 15 bases separated the two germline ends. The CDR3 runs 12 residues. The germline V gene has CDR1 SGHRS and CDR2 YFSETQ. This chain's CDR3 is CASSFDGLRLFF. CDR3 nucleotides: TGCGCCAGCAGCTTTGACGGGCTCCGCCTTTTCTTT.

This clonotype was found many times. V gene TRBV27 combines with J gene TRBJ1-6; D call uncertain. V gave up 3 bases and J gave up 6 bases, with 6 bases separating them. Germline loops: CDR1 MNHEY, CDR2 SMNVEV (reference sequence). The CDR3 has 13 residues. CDR3 region: CASSFGLNSPLHF. In nucleotides, the CDR3 is TGTGCCAGCAGTTTTGGTCTTAATTCACCCCTCCACTTT.

This clonotype was counted only a few times. The chain recombines TRBV9 with TRBJ2-1, with 8 bases identical to TRBD2. The V gene end was trimmed by 4 bases and the J gene end by 2 bases; junction bases not matched to a gene: 8. From germline, CDR1 is SGDLS and CDR2 YYNGEE. The CDR3 covers 16 residues. The CDR3 loop is CASSLLSGETYNEQFF. The CDR3 bases are TGTGCCAGCAGCTTACTTAGCGGGGAAACCTACAATGAGCAGTTCTTC.

This clonotype was seen a few times. The rearrangement joins TRBV7-8 to TRBJ1-5, with 7 bases matching TRBD1. J lost 2 bases, V lost 3 bases, and 7 bases had no gene match. Per the germline V gene, CDR1 is SGHVS and CDR2 is FQNEAQ. The CDR3 is 16 amino acids. The CDR3: CASSLSTGQRNQPQHF. In DNA, the CDR3 is TGTGCCAGCAGCTTGTCGACAGGGCAACGCAATCAGCCCCAGCATTTT.

The chain uses TRBV5-6 and TRBJ1-1, with D tentatively TRBD1 (5 bases). This CDR3 contains 15 residues. Trimming shortened V by 0 bases and J by 0 bases, and 9 bases separated the two germline ends. Germline loops: CDR1 SGHDT, CDR2 YYEEEE. The CDR3 here is CASSLDRTMNTEAFF. CDR3 nucleotides: TGTGCCAGCAGCTTGGACAGGACCATGAACACTGAAGCTTTCTTT.

This clonotype turned up a few times. This rearrangement joins TRBV29-1 to TRBJ2-3; 7 nucleotides agree with TRBD2. Germline V CDR1 and CDR2: SQVTM, ANQGSEA. The CDR3 has 13 residues. The trim removed 6 bases at V and 2 bases at J, leaving 5 bases unmatched. The CDR3 DNA sequence: TGCAGCGTATCCGGGACTACCACAGATACGCAGTATTTT. It is translated as CSVSGTTTDTQYF.

This clonotype was counted many times. This sequence joins TRBV28 and TRBJ2-3; D perhaps matches TRBD2 (6 bases). V lost 7 bases, J lost 6 bases, and 11 bases lay in between. CDR1 and CDR2 (germline): MDHEN, SYDVKM. The CDR3 has 12 amino acids. In DNA, the CDR3 is TGTGCCAGCAAGGCGGGGTCGGATACGCAGTATTTT. Amino acids: CASKAGSDTQYF.

This clonotype showed up many times. This sequence joins TRBV15 and TRBJ1-5, with a possible D match to TRBD1 (5 bases). This CDR3 spans 14 amino acids. Germline V gene data show CDR1 as LNHNV and CDR2 as YYDKDF (reference sequence). Trimming stripped 3 bases from V and 5 bases from J, with 11 bases between. The CDR3 bases are TGTGCCACCAGCAGTGGATTAGGGGATCAGCCCCAGCATTTT. Translating gives CATSSGLGDQPQHF.

This clonotype was seen a few times. CDR3 sequence (DNA): TGTGCCAGCAGCTTACCGGCTAGCACAGATACGCAGTATTTT. It codes for CASSLPASTDTQYF. The chain is built from TRBV5-4 and TRBJ2-3, with unresolved D. Germline V lookup: CDR1 SGHNT, CDR2 YYREEE (reference sequence). V was cut by 2 bases and J by 0 bases, with 7 bases left in between. The CDR3 is made up of 14 amino acids.

This clonotype was seen at least ten times. The V and J genes are TRBV6-2 or TRBV6-3 and TRBJ2-6; maybe TRBD1 (5 bases). CDR1 is MNHEY, CDR2 SVGEGT, per germline. This CDR3 region has 16 residues. Trimming pared 7 bases from V and 0 bases from J, leaving 13 bases between. The CDR3 sequence: CASKPGLTSGANVLTF. CDR3 bases: TGTGCCAGCAAGCCAGGGCTAACCTCTGGGGCCAACGTCCTGACTTTC.

J is TRBJ2-5 and V is TRBV7-9; the D gene is possibly TRBD2 (10 bases). Germline values: CDR1 SEHNR, CDR2 FQNEAQ (reference sequence). The CDR3 loop spans 16 amino acids. V shed 3 bases and J shed 4 bases, with 18 bases lying between them. The CDR3 coding sequence is TGTGCCAGCAGCTTGTCTAGCGGGGGACAGGGAGAGACCCAGTACTTC. It codes for CASSLSSGGQGETQYF.

This clonotype was seen more than once but under ten times. The chain recombines TRBV5-4 with TRBJ1-3, with D unresolved. CDR1 and CDR2 (germline): SGHNT, YYREEE (reference sequence). The CDR3 is 16 residues long. Trimming pared 5 bases from V and 0 bases from J, leaving 15 bases between. Here the CDR3 reads CASSPGGQSSGNTIYF. The CDR3 coding sequence is TGTGCCAGCAGTCCTGGAGGGCAATCCTCTGGAAACACCATATATTTT.

This clonotype was detected only a few times. The J gene is TRBJ1-1, the V gene TRBV12-3 or TRBV12-4; D is uncertain. The CDR3 spans 13 residues. The ends were cut back, 10 bases at V and 5 bases at J, with 17 bases in the middle. Here the CDR3 reads CATSVEVGTEAFF. Written as DNA, the CDR3 is TGTGCCACCAGCGTGGAGGTGGGGACTGAAGCTTTCTTT.